This TCR beta chain is drawn from a study of human T cells and chemical hapten exposure. This clonotype was counted ten times or more. Via MiXCR, TCRdb re-called the RACE reads, giving one row per CDR3 protein. Here the sample spans around 380,000 distinct CDR3 sequences, 4.8% being singletons. The J segment lost 7 bases and the V segment lost 1 base, leaving 5 bases of the junction unmatched. The CDR3 length is 14 residues. The germline gives CDR1 SEHNR, CDR2 FQNEAQ (reference sequence). Time point meaning: patch test 1, 2 weeks after DPC sensitization. Treatment described: therapeutic diphenylcyclopropenone sensitization with weekly scalp DPC.

This specimen consisted of whole blood, obtained in connection with sensitization to the hapten diphenylcyclopropenone (DPC). The clonotype comes from a woman aged 45-65 years with alopecia areata. Some clones in this sample may be carry-over from other donors' samples. The chain employs TRBV7-9 and TRBJ1-2; TRBD1 agrees at 8 bases. In DNA, the CDR3 is TGTGCCAGCAGCTTAGGCAGGGGGCCTCGTGGCTACACCTTC. Its translation: CASSLGRGPRGYTF. Complete variable domain (other parts from reference TRBV7-9 and TRBJ1-2): DTGVSQNPRHKITKRGQNVTFRCDPISEHNRLYWYRQTLGQGPEFLTYFQNEAQLEKSRLLSDRFSAERPKGSFSTLEIQRTEQGDSAMYLCASSLGRGPRGYTFGSGTRLTVV.